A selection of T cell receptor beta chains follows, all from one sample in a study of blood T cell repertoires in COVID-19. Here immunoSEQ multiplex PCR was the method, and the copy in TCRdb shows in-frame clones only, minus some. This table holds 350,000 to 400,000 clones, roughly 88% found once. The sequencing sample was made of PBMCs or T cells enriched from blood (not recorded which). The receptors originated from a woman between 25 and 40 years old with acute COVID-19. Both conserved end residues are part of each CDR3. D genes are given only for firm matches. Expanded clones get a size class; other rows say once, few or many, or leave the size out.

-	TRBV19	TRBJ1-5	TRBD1	TGTGCCAGTAGTATTGGGACAGTTAATAGCAATCAGCCCCAGCATTTT	CASSIGTVNSNQPQHF
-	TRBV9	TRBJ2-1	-	TGTGCCAGCAGTCGTCGACTACGCGATGAGCAGTTCTTC	CASSRRLRDEQFF
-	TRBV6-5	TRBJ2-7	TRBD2	TGTGCCAGCAGCCGACTAGCGGGCGACACCTACGAGCAGTACTTC	CASSRLAGDTYEQYF
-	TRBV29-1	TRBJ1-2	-	TGCAGCGTTTCCCACAGGAGTGGCTACACCTTC	CSVSHRSGYTF
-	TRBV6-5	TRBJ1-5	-	TGTGCCAGCAGTTTCCGGAATAGTAGCCCCCAGCATTTT	CASSFRNSSPQHF
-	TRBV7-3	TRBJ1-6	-	TGTGCCAGCAGCTCGGACAGAAATTCACCCCTCCACTTT	CASSSDRNSPLHF
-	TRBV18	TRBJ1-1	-	TGTGCCAGCTCACCAGGCGGGAACACTGAAGCTTTCTTT	CASSPGGNTEAFF
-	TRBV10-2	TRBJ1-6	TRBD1	TGCGCCAGCAGTGAGGGGACAGGGGGAAATTCACCCCTCCACTTT	CASSEGTGGNSPLHF
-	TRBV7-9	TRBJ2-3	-	TGTGCCAGCAGCGCAGAGTCCTGGCGCCGGGACACAGATACGCAGTATTTT	CASSAESWRRDTDTQYF
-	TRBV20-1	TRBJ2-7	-	TGCAGTGCTAGCCGAGAGTACGAGCAGTACTTC	CSASREYEQYF
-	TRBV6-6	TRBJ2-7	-	TGTGCCAGCAGCTTAAGGGAGTATTACGAGCAGTACTTC	CASSLREYYEQYF
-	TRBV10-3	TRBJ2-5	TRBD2	TGTGCCATCAGTGGTAGGACTAGCGGGGGAGAGACCCAGTACTTC	CAISGRTSGGETQYF
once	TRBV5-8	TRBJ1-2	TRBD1	TGTGCCAGCAGCACCTGGACAGGGGGCTATGGCTACACCTTC	CASSTWTGGYGYTF
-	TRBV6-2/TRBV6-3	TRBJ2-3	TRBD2	TGTGCCAGCAGTTCACCGCTTCGGGGGGGCCTGGATACGCAGTATTTT	CASSSPLRGGLDTQYF
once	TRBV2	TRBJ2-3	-	TGTGCCAGCAGTGATAACAGGGTGGTTCTTGGAGATACGCAGTATTTT	CASSDNRVVLGDTQYF
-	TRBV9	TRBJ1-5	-	TGTGCCAGCAGCGTAGGGTCAGGGGCGGTATGTCAGCCCCAGCATTTT	CASSVGSGAVCQPQHF
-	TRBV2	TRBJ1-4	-	TGTGCCAGCTCTCCTCGGGACTCTAATGAAAAACTGTTTTTT	CASSPRDSNEKLFF
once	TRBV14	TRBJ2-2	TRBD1	TGTGCCAGCAGCCAAGGCCAACTGACAGGGGGACGCACCGGGGAGCTGTTTTTT	CASSQGQLTGGRTGELFF
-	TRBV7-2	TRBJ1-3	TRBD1	TGTGCCAGCAGCTCAGGGGGCACGAGCTCTGGAAACACCATATATTTT	CASSSGGTSSGNTIYF
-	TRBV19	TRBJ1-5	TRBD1	TGTGCCAGTAGCGAAAGGGGGCGAAGTCAGCCCCAGCATTTT	CASSERGRSQPQHF
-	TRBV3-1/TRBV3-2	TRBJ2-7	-	TGTGCCAGCAGCCGGCCGGGGACCTACGAGCAGTACTTC	CASSRPGTYEQYF
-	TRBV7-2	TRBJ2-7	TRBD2	TGTGCCAGCAGCTTAGCGCTCCTAGCGGGGGGCCCTACCTACGAGCAGTACTTC	CASSLALLAGGPTYEQYF
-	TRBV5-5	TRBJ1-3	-	TGTGCCAGCAGCTTGGGCGGCGGAGCTGGAAACACCATATATTTT	CASSLGGGAGNTIYF
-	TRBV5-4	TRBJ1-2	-	TGTGCCAGCAGCTCGAAGCGTCCCCTTGCAGGGGTGGGCTACACCTTC	CASSSKRPLAGVGYTF
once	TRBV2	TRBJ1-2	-	TGTGCCAGCAGTGAGCTAGACTATGGCTACACCTTC	CASSELDYGYTF
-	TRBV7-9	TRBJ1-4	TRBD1	TGTGCCAGCAGCCGTTTGCTGGGACAGGGGATAGAAAAACTGTTTTTT	CASSRLLGQGIEKLFF
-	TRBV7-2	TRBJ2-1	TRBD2	TGTGCCAGCAGCGCAACACTAGCGGGGGACAATGAGCAGTTCTTC	CASSATLAGDNEQFF
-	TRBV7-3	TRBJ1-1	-	TGTGCCAGCAGCTCAGGAATGAACACTGAAGCTTTCTTT	CASSSGMNTEAFF